What follows is one T cell receptor beta chain and its context. Its antigen is still unknown. The data derive from a study of cytomegalovirus exposure and HLA in healthy donors. Generated by immunoSEQ multiplex PCR, the TCRdb table keeps only in-frame clones and is missing some. Of 200,000 to 250,000 clones detected, about nine tenths appear once; the ten largest clones hold about 1%. Whole-study findings and limits: TCR beta chains numbering more than 150 were designated cytomegalovirus-associated.

Losses at the gene ends were 5 bases for V and 7 bases for J; bases not matched to a gene: 8. CDR3 size: 15 residues. Per the germline V gene, CDR1 is MNHEY and CDR2 is SMNVEV (reference sequence). The TCR sequence derives from a woman younger than 30 in good health and CMV-seronegative. Sequencing input: PBMCs. The V gene is TRBV27, the J gene TRBJ1-1; 12 nucleotides align to TRBD1. CDR3 coding DNA: TGTGCCAGCAGTAACCGGGACAGGGGGCATAATGAAGCTTTCTTT. This translates into CASSNRDRGHNEAFF.